This TCR beta chain was recovered during a study of cytomegalovirus exposure and HLA in healthy donors. Regarding the study as a whole: Researchers reported in a later analysis that a missense DCLRE1C variant was tied to TCR beta V- and J-gene trimming.

It was with 60 Vbeta and 13 Jbeta primers that the PCR ran. Data came from immunoSEQ multiplex PCR; TCRdb stores just in-frame clones and leaves some out. The table lists about 190,000 clones, roughly four fifths of them singletons. On this clone: Its cognate antigen is unknown.

The V gene's germline CDR1 is SGHVS and CDR2 FNYEAQ. The CDR3 consists of 15 residues. This TCR derives from a woman younger than 45 in good health and CMV-seropositive. Sequencing was done on a sample of PBMCs. V and J are TRBV7-6 and TRBJ2-5; D may be TRBD1 (5 bases). Near its end, the DNA agrees better with TRBJ2-7, so the J call may be wrong. Here the CDR3 reads CASSPLSDSLYEQYF. Here the CDR3 DNA reads TGTGCCAGCAGCCCCCTTTCCGACAGCCTCTACGAGCAGTACTTC.